This TCR beta chain was found in a study of PD-1 blockade in classical Hodgkin lymphoma. TCRdb's copy holds only in-frame clones and misses some; the assay was immunoSEQ multiplex PCR. The sample has roughly 100,000 clones, approximately 90% seen once. The CDR3 length is 15 residues. Germline CDR1 and CDR2: SGHDT and YYEEEE. Trimming removed 1 base at V and 1 base at J, with 10 bases between. Each of the patients experienced relapse following autologous stem cell transplantation, and their brentuximab vedotin exposure differed. The study recorded best responses of complete response, partial response or progressive disease.

The sample consisted of peripheral blood mononuclear cells (PBMCs), taken before the second cycle of nivolumab. The TCR was taken from a human donor with classical Hodgkin lymphoma. The V call is TRBV5-6, the J call TRBJ2-3; a possible D gene is TRBD2 (5 bases). The CDR3 region has the DNA TGTGCCAGCAGCTTGCCCCGGGGTGGCACAGATACGCAGTATTTT. Its translation: CASSLPRGGTDTQYF.